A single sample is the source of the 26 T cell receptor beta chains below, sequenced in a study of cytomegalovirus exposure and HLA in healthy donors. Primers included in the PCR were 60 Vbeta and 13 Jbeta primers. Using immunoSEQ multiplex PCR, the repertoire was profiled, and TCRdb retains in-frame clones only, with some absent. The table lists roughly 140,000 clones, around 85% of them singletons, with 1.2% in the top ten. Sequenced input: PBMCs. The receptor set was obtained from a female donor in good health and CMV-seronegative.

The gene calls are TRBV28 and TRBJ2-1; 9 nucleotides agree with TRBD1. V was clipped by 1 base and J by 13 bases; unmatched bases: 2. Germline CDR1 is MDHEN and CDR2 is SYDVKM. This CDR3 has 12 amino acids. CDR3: CASSLLGQGQFF. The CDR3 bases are TGTGCCAGCAGTTTATTGGGACAGGGTCAGTTCTTC.

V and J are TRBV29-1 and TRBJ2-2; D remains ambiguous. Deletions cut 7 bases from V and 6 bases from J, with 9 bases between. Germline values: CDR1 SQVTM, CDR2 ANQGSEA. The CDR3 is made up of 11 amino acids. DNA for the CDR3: TGCAGCGGCGAGGTCTCCGGGGAGCTGTTTTTT. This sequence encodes CSGEVSGELFF.

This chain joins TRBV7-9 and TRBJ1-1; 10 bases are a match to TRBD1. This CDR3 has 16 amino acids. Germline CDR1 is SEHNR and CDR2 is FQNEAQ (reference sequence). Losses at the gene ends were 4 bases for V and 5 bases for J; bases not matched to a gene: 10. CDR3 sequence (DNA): TGTGCCAGCAGCTGGGACAGGGGCGGTAAAGTGACTGAAGCTTTCTTT. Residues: CASSWDRGGKVTEAFF.

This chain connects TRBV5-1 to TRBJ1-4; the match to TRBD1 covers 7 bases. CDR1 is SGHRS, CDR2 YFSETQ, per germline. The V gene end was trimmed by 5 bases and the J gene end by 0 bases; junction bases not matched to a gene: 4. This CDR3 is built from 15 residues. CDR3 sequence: CASRGTGATNEKLFF. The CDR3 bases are TGCGCCAGCAGGGGAACAGGGGCAACTAATGAAAAACTGTTTTTT. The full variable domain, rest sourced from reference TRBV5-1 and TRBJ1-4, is KAGVTQTPRYLIKTRGQQVTLSCSPISGHRSVSWYQQTPGQGLQFLFEYFSETQRNKGNFPGRFSGRQFSNSRSEMNVSTLELGDSALYLCASRGTGATNEKLFFGSGTQLSVL.

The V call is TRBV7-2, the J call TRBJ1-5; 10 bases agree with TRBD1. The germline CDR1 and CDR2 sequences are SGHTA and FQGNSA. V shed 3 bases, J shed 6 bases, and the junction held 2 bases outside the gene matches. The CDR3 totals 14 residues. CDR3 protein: CASSLTGGSQPQHF. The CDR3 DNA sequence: TGTGCCAGCAGCTTGACAGGGGGCAGTCAGCCCCAGCATTTT.

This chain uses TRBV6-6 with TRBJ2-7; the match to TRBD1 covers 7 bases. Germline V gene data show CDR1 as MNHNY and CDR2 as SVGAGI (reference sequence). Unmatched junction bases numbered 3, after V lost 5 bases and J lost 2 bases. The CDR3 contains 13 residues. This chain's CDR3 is CASSTGTAYEQYF. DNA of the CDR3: TGTGCCAGCAGTACCGGGACAGCCTACGAGCAGTACTTC.

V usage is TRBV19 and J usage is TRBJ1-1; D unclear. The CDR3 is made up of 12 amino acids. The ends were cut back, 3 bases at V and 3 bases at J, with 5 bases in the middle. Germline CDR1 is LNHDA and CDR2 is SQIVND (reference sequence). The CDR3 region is CASSMEYTEAFF. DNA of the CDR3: TGTGCCAGTAGTATGGAGTACACTGAAGCTTTCTTT.

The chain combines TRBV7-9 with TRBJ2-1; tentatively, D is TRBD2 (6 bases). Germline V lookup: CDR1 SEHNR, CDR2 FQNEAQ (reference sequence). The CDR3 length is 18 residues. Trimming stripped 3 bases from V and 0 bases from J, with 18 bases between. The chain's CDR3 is CASSFGGNVLASYNEQFF. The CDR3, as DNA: TGTGCCAGCAGCTTCGGAGGGAACGTTTTAGCCTCCTACAATGAGCAGTTCTTC.

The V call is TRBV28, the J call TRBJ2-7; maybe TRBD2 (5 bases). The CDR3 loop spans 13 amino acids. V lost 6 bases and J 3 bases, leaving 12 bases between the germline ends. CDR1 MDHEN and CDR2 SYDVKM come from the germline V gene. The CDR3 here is CASRPSSLYEQYF. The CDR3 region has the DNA TGTGCCAGCAGGCCTAGCTCCCTCTACGAGCAGTACTTC.

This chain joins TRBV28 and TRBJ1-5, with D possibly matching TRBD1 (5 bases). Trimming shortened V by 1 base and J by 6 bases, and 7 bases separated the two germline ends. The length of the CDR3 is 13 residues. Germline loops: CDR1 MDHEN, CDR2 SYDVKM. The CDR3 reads CASSLSGPQPQHF. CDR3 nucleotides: TGTGCCAGCAGTTTATCAGGGCCTCAGCCCCAGCATTTT.

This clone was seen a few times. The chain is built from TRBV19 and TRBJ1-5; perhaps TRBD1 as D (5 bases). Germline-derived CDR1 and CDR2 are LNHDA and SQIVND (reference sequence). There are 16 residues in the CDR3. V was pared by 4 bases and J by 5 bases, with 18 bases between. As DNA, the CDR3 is TGTGCCAGTAGTAGTGTTCAGGGCCCGGTAGATCAGCCCCAGCATTTT. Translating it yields CASSSVQGPVDQPQHF. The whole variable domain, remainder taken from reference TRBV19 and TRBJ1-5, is DGGITQSPKYLFRKEGQNVTLSCEQNLNHDAMYWYRQDPGQGLRLIYYSQIVNDFQKGDIAEGYSVSREKKESFPLTVTSAQKNPTAFYLCASSSVQGPVDQPQHFGDGTRLSIL.

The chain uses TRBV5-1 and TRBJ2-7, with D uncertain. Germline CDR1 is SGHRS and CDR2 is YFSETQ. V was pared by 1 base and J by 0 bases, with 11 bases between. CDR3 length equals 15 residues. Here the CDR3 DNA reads TGCGCCAGCAGCTTGCTGCCTACGAGCTCCTACGAGCAGTACTTC. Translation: CASSLLPTSSYEQYF. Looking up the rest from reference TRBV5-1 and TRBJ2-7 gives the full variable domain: KAGVTQTPRYLIKTRGQQVTLSCSPISGHRSVSWYQQTPGQGLQFLFEYFSETQRNKGNFPGRFSGRQFSNSRSEMNVSTLELGDSALYLCASSLLPTSSYEQYFGPGTRLTVT.

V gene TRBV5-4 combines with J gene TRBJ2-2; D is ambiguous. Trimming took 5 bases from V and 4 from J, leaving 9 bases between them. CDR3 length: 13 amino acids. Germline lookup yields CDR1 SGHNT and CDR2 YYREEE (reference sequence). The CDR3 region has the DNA TGTGCCAGCAGTGCGACTGGCACCGGGGAGCTGTTTTTT. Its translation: CASSATGTGELFF.

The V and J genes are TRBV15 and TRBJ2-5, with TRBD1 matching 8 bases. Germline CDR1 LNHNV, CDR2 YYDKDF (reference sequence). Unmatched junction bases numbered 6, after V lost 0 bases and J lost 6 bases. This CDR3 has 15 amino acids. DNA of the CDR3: TGTGCCACCAGCAGAGATTCGGACAGGGAAAAGACCCAGTACTTC. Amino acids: CATSRDSDREKTQYF.

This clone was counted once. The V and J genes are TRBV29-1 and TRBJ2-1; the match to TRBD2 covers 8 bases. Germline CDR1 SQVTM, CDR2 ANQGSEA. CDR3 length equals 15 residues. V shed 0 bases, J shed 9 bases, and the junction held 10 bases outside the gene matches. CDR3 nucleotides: TGCAGCGTTGAAGATCCCCAGCGGGAGAACGGTGAGCAGTTCTTC. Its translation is CSVEDPQRENGEQFF.

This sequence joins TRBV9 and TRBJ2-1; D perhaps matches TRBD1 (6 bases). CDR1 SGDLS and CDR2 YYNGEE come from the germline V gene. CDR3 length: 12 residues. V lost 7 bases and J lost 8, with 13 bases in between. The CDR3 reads CASSLAGDEQFF. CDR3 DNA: TGTGCCAGCTCATTAGCAGGGGATGAGCAGTTCTTC.

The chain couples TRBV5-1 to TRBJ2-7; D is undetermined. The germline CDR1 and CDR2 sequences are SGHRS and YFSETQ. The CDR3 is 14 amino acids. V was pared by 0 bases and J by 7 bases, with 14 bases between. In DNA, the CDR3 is TGCGCCAGCAGCTTGGAGGTCAGCGCAAGGGAGCAGTACTTC. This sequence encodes CASSLEVSAREQYF.

As DNA, the CDR3 is TGTGCCAGCAGCTCCCGGGACAGGGTCTACGAGCAGTACTTC. As protein: CASSSRDRVYEQYF. The V call is TRBV5-6, the J call TRBJ2-7; the match to TRBD1 covers 9 bases. With V trimmed by 3 bases and J by 3 bases, 4 bases remained unmatched. The CDR3 runs 14 residues. Germline V CDR1 and CDR2: SGHDT, YYEEEE.

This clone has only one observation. The CDR3 DNA reads as TGCGCCAGCAGCTTGGGACTAGCCCATCGTGAGCAGTTCTTC. It yields the protein CASSLGLAHREQFF. The chain joins TRBV5-1 to TRBJ2-1; 7 bases align to TRBD2. Trimming took 0 bases from V and 9 from J; bases not matched to a gene: 6. In germline, CDR1 is SGHRS, CDR2 YFSETQ. This CDR3 comprises 14 residues.

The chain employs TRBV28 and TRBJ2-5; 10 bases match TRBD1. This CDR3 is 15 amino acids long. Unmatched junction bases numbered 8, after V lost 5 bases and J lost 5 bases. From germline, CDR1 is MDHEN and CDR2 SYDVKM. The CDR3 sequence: CASSDRQGARETQYF. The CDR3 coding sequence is TGTGCCAGCAGTGACCGACAGGGGGCCCGGGAGACCCAGTACTTC. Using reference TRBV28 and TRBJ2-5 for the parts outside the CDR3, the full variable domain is DVKVTQSSRYLVKRTGEKVFLECVQDMDHENMFWYRQDPGLGLRLIYFSYDVKMKEKGDIPEGYSVSREKKERFSLILESASTNQTSMYLCASSDRQGARETQYFGPGTRLLVL.

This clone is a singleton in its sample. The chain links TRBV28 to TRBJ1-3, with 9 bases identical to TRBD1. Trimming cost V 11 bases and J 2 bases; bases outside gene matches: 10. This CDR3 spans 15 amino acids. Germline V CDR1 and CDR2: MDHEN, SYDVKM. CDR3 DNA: TGTGCCGCCGATACAGGGGGCGCCCCTGGAAACACCATATATTTT. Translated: CAADTGGAPGNTIYF.

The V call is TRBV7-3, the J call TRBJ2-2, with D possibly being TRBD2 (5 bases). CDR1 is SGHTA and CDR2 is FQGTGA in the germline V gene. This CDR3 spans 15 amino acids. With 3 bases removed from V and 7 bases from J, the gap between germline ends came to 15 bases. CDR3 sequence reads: CASSLGTPRGGELFF. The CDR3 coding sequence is TGTGCCAGCAGCTTGGGAACTCCCCGGGGCGGGGAGCTGTTTTTT.

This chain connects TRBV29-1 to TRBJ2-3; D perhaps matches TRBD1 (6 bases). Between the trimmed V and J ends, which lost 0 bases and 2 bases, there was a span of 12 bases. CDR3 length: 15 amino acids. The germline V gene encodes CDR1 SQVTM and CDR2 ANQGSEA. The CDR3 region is CSVEDLDRITDTQYF. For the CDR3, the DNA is TGCAGCGTTGAAGATCTGGACAGAATCACAGATACGCAGTATTTT.

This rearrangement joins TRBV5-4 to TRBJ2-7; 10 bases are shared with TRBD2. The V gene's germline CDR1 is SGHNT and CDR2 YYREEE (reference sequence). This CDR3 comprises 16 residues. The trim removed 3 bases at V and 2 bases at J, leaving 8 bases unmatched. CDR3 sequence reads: CASSSPGLAVTYEQYF. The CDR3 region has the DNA TGTGCCAGCAGCTCCCCCGGACTAGCGGTAACCTACGAGCAGTACTTC.

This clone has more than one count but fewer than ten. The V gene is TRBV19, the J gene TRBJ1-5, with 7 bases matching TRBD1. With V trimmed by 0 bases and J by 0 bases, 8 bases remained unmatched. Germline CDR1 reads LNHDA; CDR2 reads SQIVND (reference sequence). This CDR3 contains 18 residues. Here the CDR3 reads CASSIDPRQGISNQPQHF. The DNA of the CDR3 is TGTGCCAGTAGTATAGATCCCCGACAGGGAATTAGCAATCAGCCCCAGCATTTT.

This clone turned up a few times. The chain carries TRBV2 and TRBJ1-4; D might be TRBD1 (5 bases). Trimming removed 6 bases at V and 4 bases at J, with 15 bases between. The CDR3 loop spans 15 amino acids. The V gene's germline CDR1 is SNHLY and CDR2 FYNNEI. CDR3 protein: CASRIYGGVNEKLFF. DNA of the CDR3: TGTGCCAGCAGGATCTACGGGGGGGTTAATGAAAAACTGTTTTTT.